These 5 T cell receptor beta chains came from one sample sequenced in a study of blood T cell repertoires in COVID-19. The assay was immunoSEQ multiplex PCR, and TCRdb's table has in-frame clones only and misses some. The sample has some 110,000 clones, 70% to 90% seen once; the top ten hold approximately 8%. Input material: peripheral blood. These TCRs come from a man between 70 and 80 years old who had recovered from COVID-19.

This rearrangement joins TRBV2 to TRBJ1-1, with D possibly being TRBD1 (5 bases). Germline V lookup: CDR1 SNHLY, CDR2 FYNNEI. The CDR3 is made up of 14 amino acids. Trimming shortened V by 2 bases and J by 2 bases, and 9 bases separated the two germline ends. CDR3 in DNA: TGTGCCAGCAGTGAAATGGGGGGTAACACTGAAGCTTTCTTT. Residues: CASSEMGGNTEAFF. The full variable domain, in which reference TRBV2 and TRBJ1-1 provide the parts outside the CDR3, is EPEVTQTPSHQVTQMGQEVILRCVPISNHLYFYWYRQILGQKVEFLVSFYNNEISEKSEIFDDQFSVERPDGSNFTLKIRSTKLEDSAMYFCASSEMGGNTEAFFGQGTRLTVV.

The CDR3 bases are TGTGCCACCAGTAGGGACAGCAGCTCCTACGAGCAGTACTTC. Translated, it gives CATSRDSSSYEQYF. The chain combines TRBV15 with TRBJ2-7, with 7 bases identical to TRBD1. The ends lost 6 bases at V and 0 bases at J; junction bases unmatched: 5. This CDR3 has 14 amino acids. Germline V gene data show CDR1 as LNHNV and CDR2 as YYDKDF (reference sequence).

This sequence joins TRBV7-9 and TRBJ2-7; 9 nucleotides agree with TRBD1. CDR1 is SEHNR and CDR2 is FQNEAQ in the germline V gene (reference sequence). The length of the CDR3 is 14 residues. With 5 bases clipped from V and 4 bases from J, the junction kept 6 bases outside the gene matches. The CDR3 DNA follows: TGTGCCAGCAGCCCGGGACAGGGTGAATACGAGCAGTACTTC. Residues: CASSPGQGEYEQYF. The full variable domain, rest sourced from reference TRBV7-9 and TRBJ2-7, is DTGVSQNPRHKITKRGQNVTFRCDPISEHNRLYWYRQTLGQGPEFLTYFQNEAQLEKSRLLSDRFSAERPKGSFSTLEIQRTEQGDSAMYLCASSPGQGEYEQYFGPGTRLTVT.

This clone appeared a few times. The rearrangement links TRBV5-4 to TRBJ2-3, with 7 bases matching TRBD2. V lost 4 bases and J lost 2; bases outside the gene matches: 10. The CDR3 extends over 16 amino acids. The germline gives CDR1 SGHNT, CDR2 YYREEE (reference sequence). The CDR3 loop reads CASSAALAGITDTQYF. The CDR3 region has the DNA TGTGCCAGCAGCGCGGCGTTAGCGGGCATCACAGATACGCAGTATTTT.

CDR3 sequence: CASSRWAGDSYEQYF. The DNA of the CDR3 is TGTGCCAGCAGCCGATGGGCGGGAGACTCCTACGAGCAGTACTTC. V is TRBV11-2 and J is TRBJ2-7; 7 positions agree with TRBD2. The CDR3 covers 15 residues. The germline CDR1 and CDR2 sequences are SGHAT and FQNNGV. V was clipped by 5 bases and J by 0 bases; unmatched bases: 7.